This T cell receptor beta chain comes out of a study of blood T cell repertoires in COVID-19 (dated by TCRdb to about 2020). At the level of the whole study: Collaborator samples came from the United States, Italy and Spain and covered acute and convalescent phases of COVID-19. Samples came from the ongoing ImmuneRACE study (first 160 participants) plus 1,254 subjects from 6 global collaborators. The repertoires were made available in a free public database intended to serve as a resource for research on the immune response to SARS-CoV-2. A de-identified subject ID, COVID-19 status, age in years and sex were almost always included in the sample metadata. Subjects who had been exposed to COVID-19, were actively infected with it, or had recovered from it provided the deeply sampled blood TCRbeta repertoires that made up the dataset. Where HLA class I and class II types were available, the types were taken from metadata supplied by the sample provider, not from assay-based typing. The material from the prospective study consisted of cDNA or gDNA derived from T cells, B-cell-depleted T cells, or PBMCs. General study outcomes and caveats: How much clinical and demographic metadata was included differed by source and by participant, and the metadata was provided uncurated.

In the prospective study, participants were roughly 18 to 95 years old, resided in 24 geographic areas of the United States, and were enrolled through a virtual design. In the prospective study, cohorts were assigned on the basis of participant-reported clinical history obtained from a screening survey and a study questionnaire. Mobile phlebotomists in the prospective study collected whole blood, serum and a nasopharyngeal or oropharyngeal swab from every participant. Additional blood draws and questionnaires over a 2-month period could optionally be provided by prospective study participants. Blood samples from the prospective study were shipped frozen or at room temperature prior to DNA extraction. As concerns this clone: Its antigen target is currently unknown. No base quality information exists; no much larger clone differs at one position.

CDR1 and CDR2 (LNHDA, SQIVND) derive from the germline V gene (reference sequence). V is pared back by 2 bases and J by 0 bases, with 8 bases lying between the germline termini. The CDR3 holds 14 amino acids from the cysteine to the phenylalanine. The sequence is cut down to CDR3 DNA, 42 bases in frame from base 1. TCRbeta CDR3 regions were amplified from genomic DNA by means of the immunoSEQ Assay, a bias-controlled multiplex PCR. For the original study's pipeline: The number of nucleated cells in each sample was estimated from the amplification of reference gene primers within the assay. To quantify the absolute abundance of each unique TCRbeta CDR3 rearrangement, sequence reads were collapsed and filtered. For each sample, productive Simpson clonality was calculated as the square root of Simpson's diversity index over productive rearrangements. The source is immuneACCESS, and TCRdb retained only in-frame sequences with V and J called. Part of the clones is not carried over; for the studies checked, unresolved V genes explain less than half of this, and the remainder is unexplained. V and J calls plus clone size are reproduced from that table; the DNA served to infer D and trimming. The sample table shows fewer than 250,000 clones, and approximately 85% are seen once. The ten most abundant clones make up approximately 9% of the sample.

Recombination connected TRBV19 to TRBJ2-7; the D region possibly corresponds to TRBD2 (5 bases align). The receptor was isolated from a woman between 45 and 65 years old with acute COVID-19. Sequencing was carried out using PBMCs or T cells enriched from blood (not recorded which). The base sequence is TGTGCCAGTAGTATAAGCGGCAGCTCCTACGAGCAGTACTTC. This translates into CASSISGSSYEQYF.